This TCR beta chain originates from a study of control samples from healthy donors and cancer patients (dated by TCRdb to 2018 to 2020). Trimming costs V 5 bases and J 4 bases, and their ends lie 5 bases apart. Including the terminal cysteine and phenylalanine, the CDR3 comprises 11 residues. The sequence is cut down to CDR3 DNA, 33 bases in frame from base 1. CDR1 and CDR2 were assigned from the germline V gene (reference sequence) as GTSNPN and SVGIG. Points on this clone: Its antigen has not been determined. Per-base quality was not reported, and no clone a single base away is much larger than it.

The library was built by means of the immunoSEQ multiplex PCR assay. TCRdb stores this immuneACCESS table with in-frame sequences only. Part of the clones is absent; in the studies checked, under half of the shortfall reflects unresolved V genes, and no reason is known for the rest. In this sample the table shows some 150,000 clones, more than 80% of which occur a single time. About 7.1% of the sample lies in the top ten. The V and J genes are TRBV30 and TRBJ2-2; no D gene can be assigned with confidence. The TCR originated in a man between 18 and 35 years old in good health. Sequencing was carried out using blood. The bases read TGTGCCTGGTTGGTCACCGGGGAGCTGTTTTTT. It specifies CAWLVTGELFF.